The 6 T cell receptor beta chains presented below share a single source sample, sequenced in a study of type 1 regulatory T cells. Their antigens remain unidentified. TCRdb used MiXCR to reprocess the reads, holding one entry per CDR3 protein. The profile shows around 69,000 distinct CDR3 sequences, nearly 65% of them singletons. Input material: cultured T cells, either the whole culture or a sorted T cell fraction (not recorded which). Subset meaning: Tr1-enriched cell product generated in vitro against host alloantigens. The receptor set was obtained from a human donor in good health.

The chain is built from TRBV25-1 and TRBJ2-1; 10 bases are shared with TRBD2. The CDR3 sequence is 15 residues long. Germline values: CDR1 MGHDK, CDR2 SYGVNS. V was pared by 7 bases and J by 0 bases, with 3 bases of the junction left unmatched. CDR3 sequence: CASTLAGVSYNEQFF. Here the CDR3 DNA reads TGTGCCAGCACGCTAGCGGGAGTCTCCTACAATGAGCAGTTCTTC.

CDR3: CASRIKGQGREETQYF. The CDR3 DNA reads as TGTGCCAGCAGGATCAAGGGACAGGGTAGGGAAGAGACCCAGTACTTC. The chain links TRBV27 to TRBJ2-5, with 9 bases fitting TRBD1. The CDR3 consists of 16 residues. Per the germline V gene, CDR1 is MNHEY and CDR2 is SMNVEV (reference sequence). V lost 6 bases, J lost 3 bases, and 11 bases stayed unmatched.

This clonotype was recorded once. This rearrangement joins TRBV20-1 to TRBJ1-5; the match to TRBD1 covers 9 bases. Trimming removed 3 bases from V and 4 bases from J; junction bases left unmatched: 7. Per the germline V gene, CDR1 is DFQATT and CDR2 is SNEGSKA (reference sequence). The CDR3 contains 15 residues. Here the CDR3 reads CSASSDRGANQPQHF. CDR3 sequence (DNA): TGCAGTGCTAGTTCTGACAGGGGGGCAAATCAGCCCCAGCATTTT.

The V gene is TRBV6-5, the J gene TRBJ2-7; no firm D call. Trimming cost V 7 bases and J 2 bases, with 21 bases left between them. Germline V gene lookup returns CDR1 MNHEY and CDR2 SVGAGI. The CDR3 is 16 residues long. This CDR3 reads CASTEKHGVFPYEQYF. The DNA of the CDR3 is TGTGCCAGCACCGAGAAACATGGGGTTTTTCCCTACGAGCAGTACTTC.

The chain joins TRBV19 to TRBJ1-1; D gene uncertain. Germline lookup yields CDR1 LNHDA and CDR2 SQIVND (reference sequence). This CDR3 region has 14 residues. The germline V and J ends were trimmed by 5 bases and 3 bases, with 13 bases remaining between them. For the CDR3, the DNA is TGTGCCAGTAGTGTGATGAATGTGGACACTGAAGCTTTCTTT. It is translated as CASSVMNVDTEAFF.

The rearrangement links TRBV18 to TRBJ2-7; 12 bases match TRBD2. The CDR3 consists of 20 residues. V shed 3 bases, J shed 6 bases, and the junction held 21 bases outside the gene matches. CDR1 is KGHSH, CDR2 LQKENI, per germline. As DNA, the CDR3 is TGTGCCAGCTCACCGTTAGGGCGGACTAGCGGGAACCTACCGCGGGGCGAGCAGTACTTC. Translating it yields CASSPLGRTSGNLPRGEQYF.